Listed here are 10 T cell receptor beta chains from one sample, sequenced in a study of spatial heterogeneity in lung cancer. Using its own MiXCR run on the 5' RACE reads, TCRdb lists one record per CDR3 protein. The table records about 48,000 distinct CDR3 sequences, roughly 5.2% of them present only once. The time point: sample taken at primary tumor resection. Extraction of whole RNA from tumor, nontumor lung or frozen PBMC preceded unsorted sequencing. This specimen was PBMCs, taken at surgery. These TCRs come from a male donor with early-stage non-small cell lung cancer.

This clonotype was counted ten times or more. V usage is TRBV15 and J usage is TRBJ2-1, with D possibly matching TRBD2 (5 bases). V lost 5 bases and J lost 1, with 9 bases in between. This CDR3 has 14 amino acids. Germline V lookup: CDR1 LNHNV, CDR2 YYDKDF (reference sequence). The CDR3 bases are TGTGCCACCAGCGGGAGAGGTTCCTACAATGAGCAGTTCTTC. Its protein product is CATSGRGSYNEQFF.

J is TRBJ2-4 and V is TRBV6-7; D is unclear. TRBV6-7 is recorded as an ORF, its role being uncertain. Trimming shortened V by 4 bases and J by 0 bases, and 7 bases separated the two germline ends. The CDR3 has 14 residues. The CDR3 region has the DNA TGTGCCAGCAGTTTCTTCCAAGCCAAAAACATTCAGTACTTC. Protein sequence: CASSFFQAKNIQYF.

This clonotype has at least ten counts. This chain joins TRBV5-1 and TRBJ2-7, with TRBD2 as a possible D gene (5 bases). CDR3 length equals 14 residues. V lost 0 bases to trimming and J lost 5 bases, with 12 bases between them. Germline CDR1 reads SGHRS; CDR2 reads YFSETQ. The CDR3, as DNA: TGCGCCAGCAGCTTGGATGGAGGACGGGACGAGCAGTACTTC. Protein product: CASSLDGGRDEQYF.

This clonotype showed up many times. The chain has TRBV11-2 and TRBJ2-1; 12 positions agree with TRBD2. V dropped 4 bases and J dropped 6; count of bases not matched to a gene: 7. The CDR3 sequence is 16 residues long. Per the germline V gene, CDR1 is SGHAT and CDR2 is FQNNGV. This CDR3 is CASSSTPGLAGNEQFF. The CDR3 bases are TGTGCCAGCAGCTCTACCCCGGGACTAGCGGGCAATGAGCAGTTCTTC. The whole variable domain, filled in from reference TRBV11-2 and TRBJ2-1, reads EAGVAQSPRYKIIEKRQSVAFWCNPISGHATLYWYQQILGQGPKLLIQFQNNGVVDDSQLPKDRFSAERLKGVDSTLKIQPAKLEDSAVYLCASSSTPGLAGNEQFFGPGTRLTVL.

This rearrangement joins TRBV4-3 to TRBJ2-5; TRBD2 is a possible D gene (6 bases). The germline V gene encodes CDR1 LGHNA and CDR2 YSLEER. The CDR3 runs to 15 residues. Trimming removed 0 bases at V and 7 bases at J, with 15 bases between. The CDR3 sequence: CASSQDVGEEVTQYF. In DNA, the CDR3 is TGCGCCAGCAGCCAAGATGTGGGGGAGGAAGTGACCCAGTACTTC.

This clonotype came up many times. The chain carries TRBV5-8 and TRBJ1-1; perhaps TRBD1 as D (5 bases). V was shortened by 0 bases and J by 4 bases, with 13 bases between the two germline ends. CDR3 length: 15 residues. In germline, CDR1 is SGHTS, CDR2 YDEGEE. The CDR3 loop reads CASSLERGLGTEAFF. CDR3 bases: TGTGCCAGCAGCTTGGAAAGGGGCCTAGGCACTGAAGCTTTCTTT.

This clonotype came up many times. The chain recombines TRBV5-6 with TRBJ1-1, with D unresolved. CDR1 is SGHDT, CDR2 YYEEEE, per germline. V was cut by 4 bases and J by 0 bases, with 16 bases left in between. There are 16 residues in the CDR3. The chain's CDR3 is CASSDMIARLNTEAFF. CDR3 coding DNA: TGTGCCAGCAGCGACATGATTGCCAGGTTGAACACTGAAGCTTTCTTT.

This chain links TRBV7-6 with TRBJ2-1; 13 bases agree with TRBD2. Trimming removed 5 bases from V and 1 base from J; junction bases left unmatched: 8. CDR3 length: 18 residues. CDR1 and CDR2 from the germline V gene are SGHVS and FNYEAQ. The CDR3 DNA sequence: TGTGCCAGCAGCCAAGGACTAGCGGGAGACGCATCCTACAATGAGCAGTTCTTC. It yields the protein CASSQGLAGDASYNEQFF.

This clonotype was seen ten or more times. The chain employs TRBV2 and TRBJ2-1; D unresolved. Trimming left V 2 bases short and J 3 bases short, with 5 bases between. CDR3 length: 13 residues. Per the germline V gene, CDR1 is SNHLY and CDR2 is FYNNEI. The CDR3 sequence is CASSELDYNEQFF. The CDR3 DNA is TGTGCCAGCAGTGAACTAGACTACAATGAGCAGTTCTTC. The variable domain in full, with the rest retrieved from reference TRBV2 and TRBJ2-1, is EPEVTQTPSHQVTQMGQEVILRCVPISNHLYFYWYRQILGQKVEFLVSFYNNEISEKSEIFDDQFSVERPDGSNFTLKIRSTKLEDSAMYFCASSELDYNEQFFGPGTRLTVL.

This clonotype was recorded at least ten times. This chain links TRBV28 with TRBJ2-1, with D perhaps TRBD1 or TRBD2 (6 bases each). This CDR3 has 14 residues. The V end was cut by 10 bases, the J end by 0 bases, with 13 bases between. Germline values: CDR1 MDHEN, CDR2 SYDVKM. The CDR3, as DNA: TGTGCCACCGTGGCGGGACACTCCTACAATGAGCAGTTCTTC. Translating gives CATVAGHSYNEQFF.